This entry lists 17 T cell receptor beta chains sequenced from one sample in a study of blood T cell repertoires in COVID-19. Generated by immunoSEQ multiplex PCR, the TCRdb table keeps only in-frame clones and is missing some. This table holds about 100,000 clones, 70% to 90% found once. The sequenced material came from peripheral blood. Receptor source: a human donor in a cohort sampled during active COVID-19.

The V call is TRBV4-1, the J call TRBJ2-3, with 7 nucleotides matching TRBD2. Germline CDR1 and CDR2: MGHRA and YSYEKL. CDR3 length: 15 residues. V shed 3 bases, J shed 2 bases, and the junction held 5 bases outside the gene matches. The CDR3 DNA reads TGCGCCAGCAGCCACGGCCTAGCGGCCACAGATACGCAGTATTTT. This encodes CASSHGLAATDTQYF.

The V gene is TRBV7-3, the J gene TRBJ2-1; 9 nucleotides agree with TRBD2. There are 16 residues in the CDR3. V lost 0 bases to trimming and J lost 2 bases; unmatched junction nucleotides: 2. Germline CDR1 reads SGHTA; CDR2 reads FQGTGA. In nucleotides, the CDR3 is TGTGCCAGCAGCTTAACTAGCGGGAGTGCCTACAATGAGCAGTTCTTC. Amino acids: CASSLTSGSAYNEQFF.

The chain couples TRBV12-3 or TRBV12-4 to TRBJ1-5, with D unresolved. There are 13 residues in the CDR3. V lost 0 bases and J lost 6, with 6 bases in between. CDR3 sequence reads: CASSLATGQPQHF. CDR3 DNA: TGTGCCAGCAGTTTAGCCACCGGTCAGCCCCAGCATTTT.

For the CDR3, the DNA is TGTGCCTGGGGCGCAGGGCCCAATGAGCAGTTCTTC. Encoded protein: CAWGAGPNEQFF. The V gene is TRBV30, the J gene TRBJ2-1, with a tentative D call TRBD1 (5 bases). The CDR3 totals 12 residues. V was trimmed by 5 bases and J by 6 bases, leaving 11 bases between them. Germline-derived CDR1 and CDR2 are GTSNPN and SVGIG (reference sequence).

V is TRBV3-1 (or the pseudogene TRBV3-2) and J is TRBJ1-3; D is possibly TRBD1 (6 bases). The V and J ends lost 4 bases and 2 bases respectively, with 12 bases between them. The CDR3 spans 15 residues. Germline V gives CDR1 LGHDT, CDR2 YNNKEL (reference sequence). This chain's CDR3 is CASSPGWDTGNTIYF. The CDR3, as DNA: TGTGCCAGCAGCCCGGGGTGGGACACTGGAAACACCATATATTTT.

J is TRBJ2-5 and V is TRBV5-1, with D possibly TRBD1 on 5 matching bases. The CDR3 contains 12 residues. Trimming pared 4 bases from V and 6 bases from J, leaving 10 bases between. Germline V gene lookup returns CDR1 SGHRS and CDR2 YFSETQ. The chain's CDR3 is CASSTRDKTQYF. CDR3 nucleotide sequence: TGCGCCAGCAGCACCAGGGATAAGACCCAGTACTTC.

The rearrangement links TRBV28 to TRBJ1-1, with 10 bases fitting TRBD1. Trimming removed 6 bases from V and 4 bases from J; junction bases left unmatched: 11. The CDR3 extends over 16 amino acids. Germline assignment: CDR1 MDHEN and CDR2 SYDVKM. The CDR3 is CASSLYGQGGTTEAFF. The CDR3 DNA is TGTGCCAGCAGCCTTTACGGACAGGGGGGAACCACTGAAGCTTTCTTT.

The genes are TRBV5-4 and TRBJ2-3, with no clear D. The V end lost 4 bases, the J end lost 2 bases, and 8 bases lay between the germline ends. This CDR3 comprises 13 residues. Germline loops: CDR1 SGHNT, CDR2 YYREEE (reference sequence). The DNA for the CDR3 is TGTGCCAGCAGCCGAGCCCCCACAGATACGCAGTATTTT. Protein: CASSRAPTDTQYF. Filled out from reference TRBV5-4 and TRBJ2-3, the complete variable domain reads ETGVTQSPTHLIKTRGQQVTLRCSSQSGHNTVSWYQQALGQGPQFIFQYYREEENGRGNFPPRFSGLQFPNYSSELNVNALELDDSALYLCASSRAPTDTQYFGPGTRLTVL.

The CDR3 sequence: CASSIRTSGGNEQFF. CDR3 coding DNA: TGTGCCAGTAGTATAAGGACTAGCGGTGGCAATGAGCAGTTCTTC. The chain recombines TRBV19 with TRBJ2-1; 10 nucleotides agree with TRBD2. The CDR3 runs 15 residues. Germline CDR1 reads LNHDA; CDR2 reads SQIVND (reference sequence). V dropped 2 bases and J dropped 6; count of bases not matched to a gene: 4.

The V gene is TRBV9, the J gene TRBJ2-7, with TRBD2 identical over 12 bases. The germline V gene encodes CDR1 SGDLS and CDR2 YYNGEE. The CDR3 has 15 residues. V gave up 4 bases and J gave up 2 bases; unmatched junction bases: 4. CDR3 nucleotides: TGTGCCAGCAGCCCCAGGACTAGCGGGACCTACGAGCAGTACTTC. Its protein is CASSPRTSGTYEQYF.

This chain joins TRBV7-8 and TRBJ2-1, with 8 bases identical to TRBD2. Germline V CDR1 and CDR2: SGHVS, FQNEAQ. V trimming: 4 bases; J trimming: 5 bases; junction bases outside the gene matches: 10. This CDR3 is built from 16 residues. CDR3 region: CASSSQRLASHNEQFF. In DNA form, the CDR3 reads TGTGCCAGCAGCTCCCAGAGACTAGCGAGCCACAATGAGCAGTTCTTC.

The V call is TRBV27, the J call TRBJ2-1; 9 bases line up with TRBD1. Unmatched junction bases numbered 9, after V lost 9 bases and J lost 3 bases. CDR1 and CDR2 from the germline V gene are MNHEY and SMNVEV (reference sequence). CDR3 size: 15 residues. The CDR3, as DNA: TGTGCCAGTATTTACCGGGACAGGGACTACAATGAGCAGTTCTTC. This gives the protein CASIYRDRDYNEQFF.

The chain has TRBV7-2 and TRBJ2-7; TRBD1 matches at 8 bases. The V gene end was trimmed by 1 base and the J gene end by 2 bases; junction bases not matched to a gene: 7. Germline values: CDR1 SGHTA, CDR2 FQGNSA. This CDR3 is built from 16 residues. This CDR3 is CASSLVSGTGTYEQYF. Written as DNA, the CDR3 is TGTGCCAGCAGCTTAGTGTCGGGGACAGGCACCTACGAGCAGTACTTC.

The chain couples TRBV5-1 to TRBJ2-2; no reliable D call. The germline CDR1 and CDR2 sequences are SGHRS and YFSETQ. V was pared by 3 bases and J by 8 bases, with 11 bases between. The CDR3 runs 13 residues. This CDR3 reads CASSSQSFGELFF. CDR3 nucleotide sequence: TGCGCCAGCAGCTCCCAGTCTTTTGGGGAGCTGTTTTTT.

The chain uses TRBV6-1 and TRBJ2-1, with 13 bases aligning to TRBD2. The germline V gene encodes CDR1 MNHNS and CDR2 SASEGT. The CDR3 loop spans 16 amino acids. V shed 2 bases and J 8 bases; nucleotides not matched to a gene: 6. Here the CDR3 DNA reads TGTGCCAGCAGTGAAATGTGGACTAGCGGGAGAGATGAGCAGTTCTTC. It yields the protein CASSEMWTSGRDEQFF.

The V and J genes are TRBV2 and TRBJ1-6; tentatively, D is TRBD1 (5 bases). The CDR3 has 14 amino acids. V was shortened by 8 bases and J by 7 bases, with 15 bases between the two germline ends. Germline loops: CDR1 SNHLY, CDR2 FYNNEI. The CDR3 is CASGVAGSNSPLHF. CDR3 sequence (DNA): TGTGCCAGCGGGGTGGCAGGGTCCAATTCACCCCTCCACTTT.

This chain connects TRBV5-1 to TRBJ2-7, with D possibly being TRBD1 (6 bases). Trimming pared 3 bases from V and 2 bases from J, leaving 21 bases between. The germline V gene has CDR1 SGHRS and CDR2 YFSETQ. The CDR3 totals 17 residues. The CDR3 region is CASSSRQEAGSPYEQYF. As DNA, the CDR3 is TGCGCCAGCAGCTCCCGACAGGAGGCCGGGTCACCCTACGAGCAGTACTTC.